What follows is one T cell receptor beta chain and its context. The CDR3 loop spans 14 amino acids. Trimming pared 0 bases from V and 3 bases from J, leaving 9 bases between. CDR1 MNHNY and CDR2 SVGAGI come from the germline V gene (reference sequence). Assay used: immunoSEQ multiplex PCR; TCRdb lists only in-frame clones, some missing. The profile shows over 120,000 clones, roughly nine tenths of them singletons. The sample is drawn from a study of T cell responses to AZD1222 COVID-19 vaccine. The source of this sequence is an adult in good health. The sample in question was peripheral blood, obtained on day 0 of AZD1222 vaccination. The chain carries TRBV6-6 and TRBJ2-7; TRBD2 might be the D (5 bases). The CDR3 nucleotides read TGTGCCAGCAGTTACTCAGAGGGTATCTACGAGCAGTACTTC. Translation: CASSYSEGIYEQYF.